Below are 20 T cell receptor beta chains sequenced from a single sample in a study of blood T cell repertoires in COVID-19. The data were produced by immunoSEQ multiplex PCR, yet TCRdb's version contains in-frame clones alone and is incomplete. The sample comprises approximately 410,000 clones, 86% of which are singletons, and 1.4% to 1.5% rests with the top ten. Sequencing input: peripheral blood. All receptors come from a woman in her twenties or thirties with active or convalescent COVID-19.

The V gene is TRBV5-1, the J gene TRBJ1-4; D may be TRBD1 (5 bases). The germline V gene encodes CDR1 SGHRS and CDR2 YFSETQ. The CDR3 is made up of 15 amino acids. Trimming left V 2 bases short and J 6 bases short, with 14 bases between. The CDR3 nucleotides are TGCGCCAGCAGCTTACGGACACCGTCGGATGAAAAACTGTTTTTT. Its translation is CASSLRTPSDEKLFF.

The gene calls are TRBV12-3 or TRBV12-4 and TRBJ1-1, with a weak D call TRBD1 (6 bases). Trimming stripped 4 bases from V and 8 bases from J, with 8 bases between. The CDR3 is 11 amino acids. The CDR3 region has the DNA TGTGCCAGCAGTTGGGGGACAGAAGCTTTCTTT. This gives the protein CASSWGTEAFF.

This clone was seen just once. The CDR3, as DNA: TGTGCCAGCAGTGGGGTGGACAGTGGCGGAGCGATTGAAAAACTGTTTTTT. This encodes CASSGVDSGGAIEKLFF. V is TRBV2 and J is TRBJ1-4, with a possible D match to TRBD1 (6 bases). The V end lost 4 bases, the J end lost 7 bases, and 22 bases lay between the germline ends. CDR3 length equals 17 residues. Germline CDR1 reads SNHLY; CDR2 reads FYNNEI.

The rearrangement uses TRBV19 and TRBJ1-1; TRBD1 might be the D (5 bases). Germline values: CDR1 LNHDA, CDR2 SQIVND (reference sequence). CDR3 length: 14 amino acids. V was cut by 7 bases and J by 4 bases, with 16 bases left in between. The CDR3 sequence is CASITAWGGTEAFF. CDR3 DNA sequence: TGTGCCAGTATCACAGCCTGGGGGGGCACTGAAGCTTTCTTT.

This CDR3 is CASSPGTSNEQFF. The DNA of the CDR3 is TGTGCCAGCAGTCCCGGGACTAGCAATGAGCAGTTCTTC. The chain joins TRBV6-5 to TRBJ2-1, with TRBD2 identical over 8 bases. Germline trimming cut 5 bases from V and 6 bases from J; bases unmatched to any gene: 3. The germline V gene has CDR1 MNHEY and CDR2 SVGAGI. There are 13 residues in the CDR3.

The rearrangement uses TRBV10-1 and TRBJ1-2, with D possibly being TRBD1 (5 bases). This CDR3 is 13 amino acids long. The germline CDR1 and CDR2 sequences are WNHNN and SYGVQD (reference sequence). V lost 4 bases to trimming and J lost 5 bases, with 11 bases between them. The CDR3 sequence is CASSVGGEYGYTF. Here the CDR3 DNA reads TGCGCCAGCAGTGTGGGGGGTGAGTATGGCTACACCTTC.

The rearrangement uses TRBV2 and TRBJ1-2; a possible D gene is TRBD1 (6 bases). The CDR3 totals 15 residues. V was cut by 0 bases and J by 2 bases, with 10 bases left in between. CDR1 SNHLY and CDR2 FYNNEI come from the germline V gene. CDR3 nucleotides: TGTGCCAGCAGTGAAGCGGGAACAGGGAACTATGGCTACACCTTC. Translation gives CASSEAGTGNYGYTF.

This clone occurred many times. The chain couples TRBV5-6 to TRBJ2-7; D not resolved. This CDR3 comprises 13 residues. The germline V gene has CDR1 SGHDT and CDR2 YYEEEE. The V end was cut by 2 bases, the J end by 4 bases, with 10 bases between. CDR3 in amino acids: CASSLRPEYEQYF. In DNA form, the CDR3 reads TGTGCCAGCAGCTTACGACCGGAGTACGAGCAGTACTTC.

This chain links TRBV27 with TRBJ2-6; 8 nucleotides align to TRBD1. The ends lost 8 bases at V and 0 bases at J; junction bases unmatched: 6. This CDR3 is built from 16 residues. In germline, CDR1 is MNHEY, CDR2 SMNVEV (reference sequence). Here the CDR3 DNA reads TGTGCCAGCGGTTCAACAGGGGGCTCTGGGGCCAACGTCCTGACTTTC. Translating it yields CASGSTGGSGANVLTF.

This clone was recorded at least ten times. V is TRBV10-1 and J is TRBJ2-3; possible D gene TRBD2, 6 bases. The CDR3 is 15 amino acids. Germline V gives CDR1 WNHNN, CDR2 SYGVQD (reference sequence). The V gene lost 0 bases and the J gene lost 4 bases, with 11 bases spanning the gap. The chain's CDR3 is CASSESGTLPDTQYF. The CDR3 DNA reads TGCGCCAGCAGTGAGTCGGGGACTCTCCCAGATACGCAGTATTTT.

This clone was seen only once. The CDR3 reads CASSRPGGVVRDQYF. The CDR3 coding sequence is TGTGCCAGCAGCCGCCCTGGGGGGGTGGTTCGGGACCAGTACTTC. This rearrangement joins TRBV3-1 (or the pseudogene TRBV3-2) to TRBJ2-5, with 7 nucleotides matching TRBD2. With V trimmed by 4 bases and J by 10 bases, 15 bases remained unmatched. This CDR3 is built from 15 residues. Germline lookup yields CDR1 LGHDT and CDR2 YNNKEL (reference sequence).

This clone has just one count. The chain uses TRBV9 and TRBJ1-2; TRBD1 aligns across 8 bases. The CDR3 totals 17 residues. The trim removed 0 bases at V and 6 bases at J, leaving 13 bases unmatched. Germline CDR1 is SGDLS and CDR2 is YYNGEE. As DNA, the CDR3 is TGTGCCAGCAGCGTAGCACGAGACAGGGGTGTATCAGATGGCTACACCTTC. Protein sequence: CASSVARDRGVSDGYTF.

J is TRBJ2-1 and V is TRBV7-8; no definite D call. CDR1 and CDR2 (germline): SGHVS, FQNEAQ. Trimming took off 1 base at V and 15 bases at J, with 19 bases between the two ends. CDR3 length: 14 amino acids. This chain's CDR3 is CASSLEASRVPMFF. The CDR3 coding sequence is TGTGCCAGCAGCTTAGAAGCGAGCCGGGTCCCGATGTTCTTC.

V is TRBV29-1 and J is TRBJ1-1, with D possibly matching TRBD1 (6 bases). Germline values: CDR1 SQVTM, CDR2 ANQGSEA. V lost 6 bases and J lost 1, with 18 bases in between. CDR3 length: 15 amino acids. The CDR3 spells CSVRTNRAPNTEAFF. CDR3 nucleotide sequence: TGCAGCGTCCGAACGAACAGGGCCCCGAACACTGAAGCTTTCTTT.

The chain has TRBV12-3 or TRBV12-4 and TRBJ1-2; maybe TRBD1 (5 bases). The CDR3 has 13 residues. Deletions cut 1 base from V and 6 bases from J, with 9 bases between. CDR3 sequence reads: CASSLGSRDGYTF. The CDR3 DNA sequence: TGTGCCAGCAGTTTAGGAAGCAGGGATGGCTACACCTTC.

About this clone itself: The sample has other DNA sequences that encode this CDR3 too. CDR3 region: CAISGQGNQPQHF. The CDR3, as DNA: TGTGCCATCAGCGGACAGGGCAATCAGCCCCAGCATTTT. The chain uses TRBV10-3 and TRBJ1-5; TRBD1 agrees at 7 bases. The V and J ends lost 6 bases and 2 bases, in that order; junction bases with no gene match: 1. Germline lookup yields CDR1 ENHRY and CDR2 SYGVKD. CDR3 length equals 13 residues.

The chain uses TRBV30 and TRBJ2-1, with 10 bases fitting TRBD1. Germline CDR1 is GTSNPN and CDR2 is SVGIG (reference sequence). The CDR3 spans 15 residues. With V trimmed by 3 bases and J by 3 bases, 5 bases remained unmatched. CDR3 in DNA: TGTGCCTGGAGCCTGACAGGGGGCTTCTACAATGAGCAGTTCTTC. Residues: CAWSLTGGFYNEQFF. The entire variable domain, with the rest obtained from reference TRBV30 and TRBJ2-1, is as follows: SQTIHQWPATLVQPVGSPLSLECTVEGTSNPNLYWYRQAAGRGLQLLFYSVGIGQISSEVPQNLSASRPQDRQFILSSKKLLLSDSGFYLCAWSLTGGFYNEQFFGPGTRLTVL.

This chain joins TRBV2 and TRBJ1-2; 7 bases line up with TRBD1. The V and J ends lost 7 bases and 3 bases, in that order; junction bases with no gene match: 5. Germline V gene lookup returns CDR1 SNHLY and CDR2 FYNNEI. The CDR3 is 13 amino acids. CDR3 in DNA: TGTGCCAGCATTTTGACAGGGTACTATGGCTACACCTTC. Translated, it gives CASILTGYYGYTF.

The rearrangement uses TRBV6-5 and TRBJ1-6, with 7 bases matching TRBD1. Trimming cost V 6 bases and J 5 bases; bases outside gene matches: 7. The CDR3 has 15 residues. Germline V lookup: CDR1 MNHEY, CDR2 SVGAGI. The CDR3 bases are TGTGCCAGCAGACAACCGGGACAGAATAATTCACCCCTCCACTTT. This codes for CASRQPGQNNSPLHF.

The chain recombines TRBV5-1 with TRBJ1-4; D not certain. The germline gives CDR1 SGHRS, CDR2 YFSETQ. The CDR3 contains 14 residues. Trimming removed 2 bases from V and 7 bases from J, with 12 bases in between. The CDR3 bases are TGCGCCAGCAGCTTTAACGGCGGAGGTGAAAAACTGTTTTTT. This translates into CASSFNGGGEKLFF.